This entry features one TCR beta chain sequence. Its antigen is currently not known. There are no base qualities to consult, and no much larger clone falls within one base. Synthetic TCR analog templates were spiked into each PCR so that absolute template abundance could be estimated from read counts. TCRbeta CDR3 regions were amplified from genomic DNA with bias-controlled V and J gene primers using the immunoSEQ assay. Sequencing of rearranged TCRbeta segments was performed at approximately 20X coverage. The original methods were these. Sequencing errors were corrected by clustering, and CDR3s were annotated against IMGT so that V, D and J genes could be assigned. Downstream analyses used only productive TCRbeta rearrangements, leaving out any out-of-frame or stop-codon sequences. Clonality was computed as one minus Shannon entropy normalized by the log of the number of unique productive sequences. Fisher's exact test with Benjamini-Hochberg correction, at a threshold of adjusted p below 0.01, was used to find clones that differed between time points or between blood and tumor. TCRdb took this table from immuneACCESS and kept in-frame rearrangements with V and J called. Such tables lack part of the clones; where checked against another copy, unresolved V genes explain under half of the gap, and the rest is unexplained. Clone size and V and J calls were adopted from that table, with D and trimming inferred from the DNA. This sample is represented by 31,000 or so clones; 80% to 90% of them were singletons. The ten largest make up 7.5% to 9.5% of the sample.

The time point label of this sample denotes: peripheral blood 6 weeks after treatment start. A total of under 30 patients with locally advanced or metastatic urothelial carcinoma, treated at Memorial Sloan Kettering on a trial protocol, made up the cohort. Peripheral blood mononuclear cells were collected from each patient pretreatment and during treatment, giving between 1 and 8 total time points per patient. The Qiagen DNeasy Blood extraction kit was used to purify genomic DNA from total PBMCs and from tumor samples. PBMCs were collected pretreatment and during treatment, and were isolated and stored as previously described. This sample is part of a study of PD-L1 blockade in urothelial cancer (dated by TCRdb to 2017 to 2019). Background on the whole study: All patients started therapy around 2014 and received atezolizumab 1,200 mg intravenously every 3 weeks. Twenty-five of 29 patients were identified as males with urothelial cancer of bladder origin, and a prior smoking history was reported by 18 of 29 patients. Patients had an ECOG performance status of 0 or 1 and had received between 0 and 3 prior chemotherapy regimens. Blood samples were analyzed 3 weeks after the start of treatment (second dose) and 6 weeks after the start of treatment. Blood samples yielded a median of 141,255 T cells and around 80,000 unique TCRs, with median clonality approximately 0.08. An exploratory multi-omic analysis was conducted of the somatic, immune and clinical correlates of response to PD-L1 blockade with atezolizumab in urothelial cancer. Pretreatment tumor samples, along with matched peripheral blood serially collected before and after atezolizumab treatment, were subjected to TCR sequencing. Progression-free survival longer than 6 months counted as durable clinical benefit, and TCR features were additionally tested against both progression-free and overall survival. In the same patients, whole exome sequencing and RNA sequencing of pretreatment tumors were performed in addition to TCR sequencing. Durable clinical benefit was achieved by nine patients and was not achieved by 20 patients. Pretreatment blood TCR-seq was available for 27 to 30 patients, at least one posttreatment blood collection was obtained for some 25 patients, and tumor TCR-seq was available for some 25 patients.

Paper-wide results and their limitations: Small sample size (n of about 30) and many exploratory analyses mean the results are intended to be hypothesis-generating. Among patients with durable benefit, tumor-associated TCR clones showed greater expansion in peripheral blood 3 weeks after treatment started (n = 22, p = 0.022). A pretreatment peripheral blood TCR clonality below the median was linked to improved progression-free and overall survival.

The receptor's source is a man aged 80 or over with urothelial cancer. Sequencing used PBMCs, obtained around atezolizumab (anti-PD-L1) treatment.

The DNA sequence follows: TGTGCCAGCAGCGTACGGGCTAGCGGGAGTTTTACAGATACGCAGTATTTT. Its amino acids are CASSVRASGSFTDTQYF. The chain is encoded by TRBV9 joined to TRBJ2-3; 10 bases in between match TRBD2. The germline V gene provides CDR1 SGDLS and CDR2 YYNGEE. The CDR3 sequence holds 17 residues, the cysteine and phenylalanine included. Just the 51-base CDR3 DNA is kept, in frame starting at base 1. Trimming leaves V shorter by 1 base and J shorter by 3 bases, with the junction holding 8 bases beyond the gene matches. The full variable domain, completed from the reference TRBV9 and TRBJ2-3 proteins outside the CDR3, reads DSGVTQTPKHLITATGQRVTLRCSPRSGDLSVYWYQQSLDQGLQFLIQYYNGEERAKGNILERFSAQQFPDLHSELNLSSLELGDSALYFCASSVRASGSFTDTQYFGPGTRLTVL.